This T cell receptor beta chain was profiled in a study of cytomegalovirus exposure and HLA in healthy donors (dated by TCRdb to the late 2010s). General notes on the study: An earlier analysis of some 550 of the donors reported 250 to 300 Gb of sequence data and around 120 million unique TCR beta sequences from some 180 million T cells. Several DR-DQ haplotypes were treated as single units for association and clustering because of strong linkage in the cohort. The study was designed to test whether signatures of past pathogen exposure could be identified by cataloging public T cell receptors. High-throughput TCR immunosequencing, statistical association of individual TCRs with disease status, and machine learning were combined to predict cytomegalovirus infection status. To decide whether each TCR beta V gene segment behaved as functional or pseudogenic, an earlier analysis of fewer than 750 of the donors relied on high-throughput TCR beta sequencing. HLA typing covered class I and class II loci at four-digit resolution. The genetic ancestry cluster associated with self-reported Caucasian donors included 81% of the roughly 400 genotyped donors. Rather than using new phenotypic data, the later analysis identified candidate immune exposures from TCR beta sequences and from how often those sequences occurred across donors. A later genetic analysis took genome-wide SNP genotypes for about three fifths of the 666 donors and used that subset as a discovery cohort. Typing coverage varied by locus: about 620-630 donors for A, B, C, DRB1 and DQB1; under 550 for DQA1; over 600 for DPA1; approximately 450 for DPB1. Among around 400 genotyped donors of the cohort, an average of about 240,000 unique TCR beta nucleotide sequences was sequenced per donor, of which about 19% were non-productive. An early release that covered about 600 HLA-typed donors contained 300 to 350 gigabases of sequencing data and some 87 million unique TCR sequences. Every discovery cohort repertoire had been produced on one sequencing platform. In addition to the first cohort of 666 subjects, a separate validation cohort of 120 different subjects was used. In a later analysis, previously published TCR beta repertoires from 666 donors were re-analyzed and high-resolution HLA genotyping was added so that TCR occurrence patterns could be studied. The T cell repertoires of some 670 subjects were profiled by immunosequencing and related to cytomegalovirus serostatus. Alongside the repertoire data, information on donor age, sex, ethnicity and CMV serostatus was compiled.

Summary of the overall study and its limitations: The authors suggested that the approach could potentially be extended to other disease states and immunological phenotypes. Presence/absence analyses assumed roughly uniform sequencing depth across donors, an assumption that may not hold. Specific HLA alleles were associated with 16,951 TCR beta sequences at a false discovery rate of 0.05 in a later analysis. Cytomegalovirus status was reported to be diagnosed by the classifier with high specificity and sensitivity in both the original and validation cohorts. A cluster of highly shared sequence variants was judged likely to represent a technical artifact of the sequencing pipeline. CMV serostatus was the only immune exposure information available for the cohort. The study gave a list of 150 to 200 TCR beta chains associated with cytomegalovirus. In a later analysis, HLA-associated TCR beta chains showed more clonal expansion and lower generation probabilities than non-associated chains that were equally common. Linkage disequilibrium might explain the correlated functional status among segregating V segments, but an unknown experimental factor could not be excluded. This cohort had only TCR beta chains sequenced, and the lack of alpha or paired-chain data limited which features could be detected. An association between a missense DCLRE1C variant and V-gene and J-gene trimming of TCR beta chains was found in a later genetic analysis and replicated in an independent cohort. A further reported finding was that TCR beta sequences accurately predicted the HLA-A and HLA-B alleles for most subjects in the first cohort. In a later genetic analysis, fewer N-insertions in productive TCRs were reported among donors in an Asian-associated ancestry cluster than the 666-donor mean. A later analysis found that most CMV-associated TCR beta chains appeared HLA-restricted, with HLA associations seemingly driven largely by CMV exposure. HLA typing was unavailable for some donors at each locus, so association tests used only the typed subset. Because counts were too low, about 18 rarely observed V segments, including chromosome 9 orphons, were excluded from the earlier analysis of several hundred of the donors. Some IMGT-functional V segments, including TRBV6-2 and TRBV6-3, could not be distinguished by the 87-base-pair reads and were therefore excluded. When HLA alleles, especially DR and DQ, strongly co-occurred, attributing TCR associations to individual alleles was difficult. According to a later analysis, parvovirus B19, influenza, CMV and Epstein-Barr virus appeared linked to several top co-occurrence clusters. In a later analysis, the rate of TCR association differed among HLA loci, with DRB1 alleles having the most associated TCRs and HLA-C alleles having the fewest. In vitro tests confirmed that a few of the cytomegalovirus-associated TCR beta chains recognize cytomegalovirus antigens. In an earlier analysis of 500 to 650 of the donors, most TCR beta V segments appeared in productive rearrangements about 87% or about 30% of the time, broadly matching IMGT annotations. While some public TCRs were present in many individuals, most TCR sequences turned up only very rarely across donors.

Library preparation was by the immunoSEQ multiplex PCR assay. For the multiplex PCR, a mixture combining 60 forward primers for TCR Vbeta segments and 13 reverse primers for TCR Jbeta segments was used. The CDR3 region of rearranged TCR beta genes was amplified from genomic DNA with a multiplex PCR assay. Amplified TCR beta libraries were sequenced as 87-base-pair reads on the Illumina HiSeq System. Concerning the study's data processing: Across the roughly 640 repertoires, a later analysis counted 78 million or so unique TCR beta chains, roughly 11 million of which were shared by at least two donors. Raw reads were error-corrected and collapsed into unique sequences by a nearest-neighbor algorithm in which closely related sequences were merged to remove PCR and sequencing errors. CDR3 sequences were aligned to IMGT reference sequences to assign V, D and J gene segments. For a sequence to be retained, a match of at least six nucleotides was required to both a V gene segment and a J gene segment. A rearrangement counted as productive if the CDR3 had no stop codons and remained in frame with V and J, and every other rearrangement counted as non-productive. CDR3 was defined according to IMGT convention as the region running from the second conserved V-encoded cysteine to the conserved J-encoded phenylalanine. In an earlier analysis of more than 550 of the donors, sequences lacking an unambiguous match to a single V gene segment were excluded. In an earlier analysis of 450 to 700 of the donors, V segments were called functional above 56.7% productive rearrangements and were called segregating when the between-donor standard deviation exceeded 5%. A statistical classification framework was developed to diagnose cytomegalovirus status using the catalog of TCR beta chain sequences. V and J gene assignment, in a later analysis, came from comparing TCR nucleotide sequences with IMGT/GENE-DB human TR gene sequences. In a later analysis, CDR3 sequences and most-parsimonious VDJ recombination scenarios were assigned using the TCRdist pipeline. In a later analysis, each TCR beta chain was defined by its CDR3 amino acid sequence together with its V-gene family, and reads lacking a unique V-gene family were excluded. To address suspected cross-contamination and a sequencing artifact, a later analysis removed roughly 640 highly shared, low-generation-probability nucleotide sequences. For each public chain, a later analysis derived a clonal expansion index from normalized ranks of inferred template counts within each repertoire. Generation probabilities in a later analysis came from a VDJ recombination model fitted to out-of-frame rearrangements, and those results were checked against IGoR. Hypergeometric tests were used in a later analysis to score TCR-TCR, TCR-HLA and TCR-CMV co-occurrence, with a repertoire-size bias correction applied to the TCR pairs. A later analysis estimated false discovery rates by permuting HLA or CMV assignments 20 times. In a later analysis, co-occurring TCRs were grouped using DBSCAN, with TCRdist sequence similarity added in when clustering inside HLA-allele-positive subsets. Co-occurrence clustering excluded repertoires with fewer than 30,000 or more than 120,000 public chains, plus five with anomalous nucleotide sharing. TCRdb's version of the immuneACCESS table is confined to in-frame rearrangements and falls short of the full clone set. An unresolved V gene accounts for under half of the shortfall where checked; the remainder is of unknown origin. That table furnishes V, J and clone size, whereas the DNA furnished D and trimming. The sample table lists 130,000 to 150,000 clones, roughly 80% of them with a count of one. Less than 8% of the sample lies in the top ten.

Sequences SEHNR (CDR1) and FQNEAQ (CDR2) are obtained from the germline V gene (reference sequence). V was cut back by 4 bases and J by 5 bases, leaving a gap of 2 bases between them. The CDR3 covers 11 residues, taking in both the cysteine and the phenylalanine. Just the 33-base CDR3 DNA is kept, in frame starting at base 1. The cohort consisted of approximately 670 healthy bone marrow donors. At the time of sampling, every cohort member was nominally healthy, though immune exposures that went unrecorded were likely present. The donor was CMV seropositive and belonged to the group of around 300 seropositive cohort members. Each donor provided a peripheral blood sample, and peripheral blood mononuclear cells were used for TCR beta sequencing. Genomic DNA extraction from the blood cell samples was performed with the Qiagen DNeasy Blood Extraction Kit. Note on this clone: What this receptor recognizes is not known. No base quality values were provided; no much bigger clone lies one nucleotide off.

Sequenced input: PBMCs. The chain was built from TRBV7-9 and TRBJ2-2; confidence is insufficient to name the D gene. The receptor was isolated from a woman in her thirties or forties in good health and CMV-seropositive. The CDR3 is CASSSTGELFF. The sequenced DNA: TGTGCCAGCAGCTCTACCGGGGAGCTGTTTTTT.